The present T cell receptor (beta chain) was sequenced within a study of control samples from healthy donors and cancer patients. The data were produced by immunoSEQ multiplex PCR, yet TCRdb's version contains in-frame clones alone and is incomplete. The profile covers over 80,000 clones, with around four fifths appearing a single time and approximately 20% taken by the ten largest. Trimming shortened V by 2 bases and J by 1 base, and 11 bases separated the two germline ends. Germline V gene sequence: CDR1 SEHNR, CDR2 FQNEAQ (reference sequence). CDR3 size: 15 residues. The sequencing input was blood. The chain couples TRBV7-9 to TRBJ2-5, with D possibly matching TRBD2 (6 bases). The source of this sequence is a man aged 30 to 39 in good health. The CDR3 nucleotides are TGTGCCAGCAGCTTAAGGACTACTCCCCAAGAGACCCAGTACTTC. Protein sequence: CASSLRTTPQETQYF.